Below are 8 T cell receptor beta chains sequenced from a single sample in a study of T cell responses to AZD1222 COVID-19 vaccine. This table comes from immunoSEQ multiplex PCR, and its TCRdb copy is limited to in-frame clones, with some not included. The table has some 130,000 clones, 85% to 95% seen once. This specimen consisted of peripheral blood, obtained 28 days after the second AZD1222 dose. These receptors were taken from an adult who received the AZD1222 COVID-19 vaccine.

The chain combines TRBV19 with TRBJ2-1; D gene unclear. The germline gives CDR1 LNHDA, CDR2 SQIVND (reference sequence). Between the trimmed V and J ends, which lost 6 bases and 0 bases, there was a span of 6 bases. This CDR3 contains 13 residues. The CDR3 DNA reads as TGTGCCAGTAGCTCGAACTCCTACAATGAGCAGTTCTTC. It specifies CASSSNSYNEQFF.

This chain uses TRBV6-7 with TRBJ2-2, with D possibly TRBD2 on 7 matching bases. TRBV6-7 is reported as an ORF; its role is uncertain. V was clipped by 2 bases and J by 5 bases, with 15 bases between them. The CDR3 loop spans 16 amino acids. Here the CDR3 DNA reads TGTGCCAGCAGTTACCTCAGGAGGGGGGGGACCGGGGAGCTGTTTTTT. Translation: CASSYLRRGGTGELFF.

The rearrangement joins TRBV3-1 (or the pseudogene TRBV3-2) to TRBJ1-2, with D unclear. CDR1 is LGHDT and CDR2 is YNNKEL in the germline V gene (reference sequence). The CDR3 sequence is 14 residues long. V was trimmed by 0 bases and J by 7 bases, leaving 12 bases between them. DNA for the CDR3: TGTGCCAGCAGCCAAGACCCTGGGCTTGTTGGCTACACCTTC. Translating gives CASSQDPGLVGYTF.

The rearrangement links TRBV9 to TRBJ2-5, with TRBD1 as a possible D gene (6 bases). Trimming pared 0 bases from V and 5 bases from J, leaving 14 bases between. Germline-derived CDR1 and CDR2 are SGDLS and YYNGEE. CDR3 size: 15 residues. DNA of the CDR3: TGTGCCAGCAGCGTAGGGGTGGGGGCAGGGGAGACCCAGTACTTC. It codes for CASSVGVGAGETQYF. The full variable domain, its missing parts supplied by reference TRBV9 and TRBJ2-5, is DSGVTQTPKHLITATGQRVTLRCSPRSGDLSVYWYQQSLDQGLQFLIQYYNGEERAKGNILERFSAQQFPDLHSELNLSSLELGDSALYFCASSVGVGAGETQYFGPGTRLLVL.

This chain joins TRBV5-1 and TRBJ1-6, with D possibly matching TRBD1 (6 bases). Germline CDR1 is SGHRS and CDR2 is YFSETQ. V was pared by 4 bases and J by 10 bases, with 15 bases between. CDR3 size: 14 residues. In nucleotides, the CDR3 is TGCGCCAGCAGCACACCCGGGGGCAGCTCACCCCTCCACTTT. Its translation: CASSTPGGSSPLHF.

The chain couples TRBV3-1 (or the pseudogene TRBV3-2) to TRBJ2-7; 8 nucleotides line up with TRBD1. CDR3 length: 14 amino acids. Germline trimming cut 5 bases from V and 1 base from J; bases unmatched to any gene: 4. In germline, CDR1 is LGHDT, CDR2 YNNKEL (reference sequence). The CDR3 protein is CASSSGTGSYEQYF. The CDR3 region has the DNA TGTGCCAGCAGCTCCGGGACAGGTTCCTACGAGCAGTACTTC.

The rearrangement uses TRBV19 and TRBJ2-2; D tentatively fits TRBD1 or TRBD2 (5 bases each). Germline V gives CDR1 LNHDA, CDR2 SQIVND (reference sequence). V was clipped by 7 bases and J by 4 bases, with 16 bases between them. The CDR3 has 15 residues. CDR3 in DNA: TGTGCCAGTATTCCAGGGACGCGGAGCACCGGGGAGCTGTTTTTT. Translated, it gives CASIPGTRSTGELFF.

The V call is TRBV19, the J call TRBJ2-3; 8 bases line up with TRBD2. Trimming took 5 bases from V and 2 from J; bases not matched to a gene: 6. Germline V gene data show CDR1 as LNHDA and CDR2 as SQIVND (reference sequence). This CDR3 has 15 amino acids. CDR3 in DNA: TGTGCCAGTAGTTCCCTAGCGGGTCTCACAGATACGCAGTATTTT. Residues: CASSSLAGLTDTQYF.